This TCR beta chain is drawn from a study of T cell changes during pregnancy in multiple sclerosis. The V end was cut by 0 bases, the J end by 7 bases, with 15 bases between. The CDR3 length is 15 residues. CDR1 and CDR2 (germline): SGHDN, FVKESK. Sequencing was performed with immunoSEQ multiplex PCR; in TCRdb, only in-frame clones are kept and a portion is missing. The data contain 12,000 or so clones, more than 80% of them seen just once; the ten biggest clones take up around 10%. Sequencing was performed on CD8+ T cells from peripheral blood mononuclear cells, taken after pregnancy. This TCR was recovered from a female donor in good health, enrolled as a control in a pregnancy study. The chain links TRBV14 to TRBJ1-2; possible D gene TRBD1, 6 bases. This CDR3 reads CASSQDSGVALGYTF. Here the CDR3 DNA reads TGTGCCAGCAGCCAAGATTCAGGGGTAGCGCTTGGCTACACCTTC. Using reference TRBV14 and TRBJ1-2 for the parts outside the CDR3, the full variable domain is EAGVTQFPSHSVIEKGQTVTLRCDPISGHDNLYWYRRVMGKEIKFLLHFVKESKQDESGMPNNRFLAERTGGTYSTLKVQPAELEDSGVYFCASSQDSGVALGYTFGSGTRLTVV.